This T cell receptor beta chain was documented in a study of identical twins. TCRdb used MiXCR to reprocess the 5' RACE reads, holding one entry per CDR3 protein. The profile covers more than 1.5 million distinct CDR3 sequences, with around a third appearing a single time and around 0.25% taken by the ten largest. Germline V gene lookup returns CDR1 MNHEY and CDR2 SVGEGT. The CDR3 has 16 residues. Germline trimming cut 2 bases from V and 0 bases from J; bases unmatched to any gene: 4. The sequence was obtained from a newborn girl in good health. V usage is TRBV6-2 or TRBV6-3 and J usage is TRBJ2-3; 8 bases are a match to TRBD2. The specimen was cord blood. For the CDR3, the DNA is TGTGCCAGCAGTTACGCTAGCGGGTCTAGCACAGATACGCAGTATTTT. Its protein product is CASSYASGSSTDTQYF.